These 17 T cell receptor beta chains came from one sample sequenced in a study of early T cells in non-severe SARS-CoV-2 infection. TCRdb re-called the 5' RACE reads with MiXCR, one entry per CDR3 protein. The sample contains around 84,000 distinct CDR3 sequences, 12% of which appear only once. The sample was whole blood. These TCRs come from an adult who was a healthcare worker with PCR-confirmed SARS-CoV-2 infection or an uninfected control (not recorded which).

This clonotype has a count of ten or more. The genes are TRBV5-6 and TRBJ1-2, with unresolved D. In germline, CDR1 is SGHDT, CDR2 YYEEEE. V was pared by 2 bases and J by 6 bases, with 11 bases between. This CDR3 region has 13 residues. The CDR3 DNA is TGTGCCAGCAGCTTTAGGAGGACCGATGGCTACACCTTC. Its translation is CASSFRRTDGYTF.

At least ten counts were recorded for this clonotype. This chain links TRBV11-3 with TRBJ2-5; 7 bases agree with TRBD1. Trimming cost V 4 bases and J 1 base; bases outside gene matches: 6. The CDR3 has 15 amino acids. Germline lookup yields CDR1 SGHNT and CDR2 YENEEA. The chain's CDR3 is CASSSRRDSQETQYF. The CDR3 DNA follows: TGTGCCAGCAGCTCTCGTCGGGACAGCCAAGAGACCCAGTACTTC.

This clonotype was counted ten times or more. The rearrangement uses TRBV3-1 and TRBJ2-7; no clear D. Germline V lookup: CDR1 LGHDT, CDR2 YNNKEL (reference sequence). Trimming pared 1 base from V and 4 bases from J, leaving 5 bases between. This CDR3 spans 12 amino acids. The CDR3 sequence: CASSQGFYEQYF. The CDR3 region has the DNA TGTGCCAGCAGCCAAGGGTTTTACGAGCAGTACTTC.

The chain carries TRBV7-3 and TRBJ1-4, with D tentatively TRBD1 (6 bases). Trimming stripped 5 bases from V and 8 bases from J, with 15 bases between. The germline V gene encodes CDR1 SGHTA and CDR2 FQGTGA. The CDR3 has 14 amino acids. Here the CDR3 DNA reads TGTGCCAGCAGCCTGACAGGCCCAGGGGAAAAACTGTTTTTT. It encodes CASSLTGPGEKLFF.

The V gene is TRBV3-1, the J gene TRBJ2-7; D may be TRBD2 (6 bases). V lost 4 bases and J lost 2, with 9 bases in between. CDR1 and CDR2 from the germline V gene are LGHDT and YNNKEL (reference sequence). The CDR3 sequence is 13 residues long. The CDR3 region is CASSPPSAYEQYF. DNA for the CDR3: TGTGCCAGCAGCCCACCTAGCGCCTACGAGCAGTACTTC.

This clonotype has more than one count but fewer than ten. The CDR3 region is CASSGEAGGNEQFF. For the CDR3, the DNA is TGTGCCAGCAGTGGAGAAGCAGGGGGCAATGAGCAGTTCTTC. The chain carries TRBV6-4 and TRBJ2-1; 7 positions match TRBD1. V shed 4 bases and J 6 bases; nucleotides not matched to a gene: 6. The CDR3 contains 14 residues. Germline values: CDR1 MRHNA, CDR2 SNTAGT.

This clonotype was counted at least ten times. The chain has TRBV29-1 and TRBJ2-7; 11 bases align to TRBD1. Per the germline V gene, CDR1 is SQVTM and CDR2 is ANQGSEA. V gave up 7 bases and J gave up 9 bases; unmatched junction bases: 11. This CDR3 is 13 amino acids long. CDR3 amino acids: CSAGQGAERLQYF. The DNA of the CDR3 is TGCAGCGCCGGACAGGGGGCAGAAAGGTTGCAGTACTTC.

This clonotype was seen a handful of times. This rearrangement joins TRBV20-1 to TRBJ1-1; D might be TRBD1 (6 bases). Looked up from germline, CDR1 is DFQATT and CDR2 is SNEGSKA (reference sequence). With 6 bases removed from V and 0 bases from J, the gap between germline ends came to 11 bases. There are 13 residues in the CDR3. The CDR3 loop reads CSAPRGLNTEAFF. In DNA form, the CDR3 reads TGCAGTGCGCCCAGGGGTTTGAACACTGAAGCTTTCTTT.

The V and J genes are TRBV7-9 and TRBJ1-5, with D perhaps TRBD1 (5 bases). This CDR3 is built from 13 residues. Germline V gives CDR1 SEHNR, CDR2 FQNEAQ (reference sequence). Between the trimmed V and J ends, which lost 3 bases and 5 bases, there was a span of 8 bases. CDR3 nucleotide sequence: TGTGCCAGCAGCTTCGGGGACTATCAGCCCCAGCATTTT. Translation: CASSFGDYQPQHF.

The chain links TRBV2 to TRBJ2-2, with a possible D match to TRBD1 (5 bases). Trimming took 8 bases from V and 0 from J, leaving 10 bases between them. The CDR3 has 14 amino acids. Germline V gene data show CDR1 as SNHLY and CDR2 as FYNNEI. The CDR3 is CASVLGANTGELFF. DNA of the CDR3: TGTGCCAGCGTTCTAGGGGCGAACACCGGGGAGCTGTTTTTT.

A few counts support this clonotype. The chain recombines TRBV20-1 with TRBJ2-1, with 11 nucleotides matching TRBD2. Germline loops: CDR1 DFQATT, CDR2 SNEGSKA (reference sequence). The length of the CDR3 is 15 residues. The ends lost 3 bases at V and 8 bases at J; junction bases unmatched: 9. DNA of the CDR3: TGCAGTGCTAGCAGCACTAGCGGGGGTGGGGATGAGCAGTTCTTC. Residues: CSASSTSGGGDEQFF.

This clonotype came up a few times. V gene TRBV6-4 combines with J gene TRBJ2-3, with 9 bases lining up with TRBD1. Per the germline V gene, CDR1 is MRHNA and CDR2 is SNTAGT. The CDR3 runs to 15 residues. V lost 0 bases to trimming and J lost 3 bases; unmatched junction nucleotides: 1. In DNA form, the CDR3 reads TGTGCCAGCAGTGACTCGGGACAGGGTACAGATACGCAGTATTTT. Encoded protein: CASSDSGQGTDTQYF.

This clonotype was seen at least ten times. The V and J genes are TRBV28 and TRBJ1-2, with D perhaps matching TRBD1 (6 bases). The V end lost 3 bases, the J end lost 5 bases, and 19 bases lay between the germline ends. The germline CDR1 and CDR2 sequences are MDHEN and SYDVKM. The CDR3 covers 16 residues. This CDR3 reads CASSFGGPGAIYGYTF. DNA for the CDR3: TGTGCCAGCAGTTTTGGGGGGCCGGGAGCTATTTATGGCTACACCTTC.

This clonotype was found a few times. The CDR3 DNA sequence: TGTGCCAGCAGCCCTAGTGACTTCTCTGGAAACACCATATATTTT. It specifies CASSPSDFSGNTIYF. The chain joins TRBV7-2 to TRBJ1-3, with D unclear. The CDR3 totals 15 residues. V was pared by 5 bases and J by 0 bases, with 11 bases between. Germline values: CDR1 SGHTA, CDR2 FQGNSA.

This clonotype was detected ten times or more. This sequence joins TRBV7-3 and TRBJ2-2; 13 bases line up with TRBD2. CDR1 and CDR2 from the germline V gene are SGHTA and FQGTGA. The V segment lost 5 bases and the J segment 6 bases; nucleotides outside the gene matches: 6. The CDR3 has 16 amino acids. DNA for the CDR3: TGTGCCAGCAGCACTAGCGGGAGGGTTTCATCCGGGGAGCTGTTTTTT. It encodes CASSTSGRVSSGELFF.

In its sample, this clonotype was seen a few times. The chain has TRBV7-9 and TRBJ1-1; 8 bases are shared with TRBD1. The trim removed 5 bases at V and 3 bases at J, leaving 8 bases unmatched. There are 15 residues in the CDR3. CDR1 is SEHNR and CDR2 is FQNEAQ in the germline V gene (reference sequence). CDR3 DNA: TGTGCCAGCAGCACCCGGACAGGGAAGGACACTGAAGCTTTCTTT. Its translation: CASSTRTGKDTEAFF.

The table lists this clonotype with a few counts. Sequence at one end of the junction differs from germline and may be a read error. For the CDR3, the DNA is TGCGCCAGCAGCTTGGTCGGACAGTACAATGAGCGGTTCTTC. Amino acid sequence: CASSLVGQYNERFF. The chain uses TRBV5-1 and TRBJ2-1, with a possible D match to TRBD1 (6 bases). The CDR3 covers 14 residues. Germline-derived CDR1 and CDR2 are SGHRS and YFSETQ.